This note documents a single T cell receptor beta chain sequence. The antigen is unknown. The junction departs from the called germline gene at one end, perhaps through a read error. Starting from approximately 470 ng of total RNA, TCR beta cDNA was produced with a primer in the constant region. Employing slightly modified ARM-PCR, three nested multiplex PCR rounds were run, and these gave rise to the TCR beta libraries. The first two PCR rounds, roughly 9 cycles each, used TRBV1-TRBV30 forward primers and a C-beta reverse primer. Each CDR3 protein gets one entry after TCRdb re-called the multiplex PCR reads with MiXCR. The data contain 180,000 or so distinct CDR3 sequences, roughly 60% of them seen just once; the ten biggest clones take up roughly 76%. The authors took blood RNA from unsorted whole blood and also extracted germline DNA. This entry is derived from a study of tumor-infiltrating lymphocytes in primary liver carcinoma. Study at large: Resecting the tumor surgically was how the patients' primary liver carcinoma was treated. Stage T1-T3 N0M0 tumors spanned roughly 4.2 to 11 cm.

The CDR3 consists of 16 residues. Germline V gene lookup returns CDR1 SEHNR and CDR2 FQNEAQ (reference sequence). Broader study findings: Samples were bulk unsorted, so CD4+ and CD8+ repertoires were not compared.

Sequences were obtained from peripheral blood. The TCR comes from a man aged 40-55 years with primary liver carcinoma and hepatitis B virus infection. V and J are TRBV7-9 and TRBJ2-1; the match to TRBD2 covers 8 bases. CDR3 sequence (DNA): TGTGTCAGCAGCTTATACTTTACGGGAGGGAGGAGTGAGCAGTTCTTC. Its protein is CVSSLYFTGGRSEQFF.